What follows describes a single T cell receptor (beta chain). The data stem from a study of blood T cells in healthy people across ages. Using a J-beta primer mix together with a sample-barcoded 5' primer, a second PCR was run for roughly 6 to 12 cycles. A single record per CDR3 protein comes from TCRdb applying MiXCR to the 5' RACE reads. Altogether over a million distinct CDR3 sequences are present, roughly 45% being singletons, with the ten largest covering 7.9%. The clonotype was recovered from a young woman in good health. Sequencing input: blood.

For the CDR3, the DNA is TGTGCCAGCAGCGTAACGTTCCTAGACGAGCAGTACTTC. It yields the protein CASSVTFLDEQYF. The genes are TRBV7-2 and TRBJ2-7; no clear D. V lost 5 bases and J 5 bases, leaving 13 bases between the germline ends. Germline CDR1 is SGHTA and CDR2 is FQGNSA. This CDR3 contains 13 residues.